One TCR beta chain is described in this entry. Antigen: not known. This sample is part of a study of radiotherapy plus CTLA-4 blockade in lung cancer. Study summary: Disease control was seen in over 25% of patients, objective responses in approximately 20%. Study observations and caveats: Early shifts in blood T cell clones, with interferon-beta, reportedly predicted response best. Peripheral blood showed expansion of tumor-derived TCR clones after radiotherapy and ipilimumab.

Here immunoSEQ multiplex PCR was the method, and the copy in TCRdb shows in-frame clones only, minus some. The profile shows about 120,000 clones, 80% to 90% of them singletons. This CDR3 has 14 amino acids. Germline lookup yields CDR1 GTSNPN and CDR2 SVGIG (reference sequence). The V end lost 0 bases, the J end lost 5 bases, and 13 bases lay between the germline ends. Focal radiation was given together with CTLA-4 blockade (ipilimumab) to patients with chemo-refractory metastatic non-small-cell lung cancer. The source of this sequence is a human donor with non-small cell lung cancer that progressed on radiotherapy plus ipilimumab. Sequencing was performed on peripheral blood, taken from a patient treated with radiotherapy plus ipilimumab. The chain has TRBV30 and TRBJ2-5; D uncertain. The CDR3 is CAWSVLKFRETQYF. CDR3 nucleotide sequence: TGTGCCTGGAGTGTACTTAAGTTTAGGGAGACCCAGTACTTC.